This T cell receptor beta chain was profiled in a study of T cell changes during pregnancy in multiple sclerosis. The table came from immunoSEQ multiplex PCR; TCRdb's copy has only in-frame clones and leaves some out. This table holds about 70,000 clones, 75% to 95% found once. The CDR3 totals 16 residues. The chain couples TRBV21-1 to TRBJ2-1; the table's D call TRBD1 went unverified against the DNA. TRBV21-1 has pseudogene status. Source: peripheral blood, taken in the first trimester of pregnancy. The sequence was collected from a female donor with multiple sclerosis, enrolled in a pregnancy study. CDR3 DNA sequence: TGTGCCAGCAGCAGGCATACAGCAGACTCCTACAATGAGCAGTTCTTC. Protein sequence: CASSRHTADSYNEQFF.